This T cell receptor beta chain was captured by sequencing in a study of identifying expanded T cells in peripheral blood. Broader study findings: Roughly two-week clone count variance significantly increased as total template count grew.

Assay used: immunoSEQ multiplex PCR; TCRdb lists only in-frame clones, some missing. The table has 85,000 to 95,000 clones, roughly 90% seen once; the top ten hold about 3.9%. On this clone: Its specificity is unknown.

The CDR3 contains 14 residues. V dropped 4 bases and J dropped 1 base, with 11 bases sitting between them. Per germline, CDR1 SGHRS and CDR2 YFSETQ. The genes are TRBV5-1 and TRBJ1-1; the D is unclear. The source material was blood. This receptor was identified in a person between 18 and 75 years old in good health. This CDR3 reads CASSPLAWNTEAFF. The CDR3 region has the DNA TGCGCCAGCAGCCCCCTCGCGTGGAACACTGAAGCTTTCTTT. Together with reference TRBV5-1 and TRBJ1-1, the CDR3 gives the full variable domain: KAGVTQTPRYLIKTRGQQVTLSCSPISGHRSVSWYQQTPGQGLQFLFEYFSETQRNKGNFPGRFSGRQFSNSRSEMNVSTLELGDSALYLCASSPLAWNTEAFFGQGTRLTVV.